Below, 9 T cell receptor beta chains from the same sample are listed, as sequenced in a study of blood T cell repertoires in COVID-19. The protocol was immunoSEQ multiplex PCR, while the TCRdb copy is restricted to in-frame clones and leaves out a portion. The sample lists about 440,000 clones; nearly 90% were seen once. The sequenced material came from PBMCs or T cells enriched from blood (not recorded which). All receptors come from a young woman with acute COVID-19.

The chain couples TRBV28 to TRBJ2-2; D might be TRBD2 (5 bases). The CDR3 spans 15 residues. Per germline, CDR1 MDHEN and CDR2 SYDVKM. V gave up 6 bases and J gave up 0 bases, with 11 bases separating them. As DNA, the CDR3 is TGTGCCAGCAGCTGGCAGCGGACGAACACCGGGGAGCTGTTTTTT. This sequence encodes CASSWQRTNTGELFF.

This chain connects TRBV5-5 to TRBJ2-7; the match to TRBD1 covers 10 bases. The CDR3 totals 14 residues. CDR1 SGHKS and CDR2 YYEKEE come from the germline V gene (reference sequence). V lost 4 bases to trimming and J lost 3 bases; unmatched junction nucleotides: 4. As DNA, the CDR3 is TGTGCCAGCAGCACTTGGGACAGGGGCTACGAGCAGTACTTC. Its protein is CASSTWDRGYEQYF.

This clone was recorded a few times. The rearrangement uses TRBV6-1 and TRBJ1-5, with D tentatively TRBD1 (6 bases). This CDR3 spans 15 amino acids. Germline V gene lookup returns CDR1 MNHNS and CDR2 SASEGT. Trimming took 2 bases from V and 6 from J, leaving 14 bases between them. The CDR3 spells CASSEYRVGVQPQHF. In nucleotides, the CDR3 is TGTGCCAGCAGTGAATACAGGGTAGGGGTTCAGCCCCAGCATTTT.

This clone was seen only once. V gene TRBV6-1 combines with J gene TRBJ2-7; TRBD1 agrees at 9 bases. This CDR3 is built from 16 residues. The V gene's germline CDR1 is MNHNS and CDR2 SASEGT. The ends lost 4 bases at V and 2 bases at J; junction bases unmatched: 9. CDR3 DNA sequence: TGTGCCAGCAGTGCAACACAGGGGGCGCACACCTACGAGCAGTACTTC. Translating gives CASSATQGAHTYEQYF.

The chain couples TRBV13 to TRBJ2-7; possibly TRBD2 for D (6 bases). Trimming took off 5 bases at V and 1 base at J, with 9 bases between the two ends. The CDR3 is made up of 13 amino acids. CDR1 and CDR2 from the germline V gene are PRHDT and FYEKMQ (reference sequence). The CDR3 bases are TGTGCCAGCAGCATGACTAGTTCCTACGAGCAGTACTTC. Translating gives CASSMTSSYEQYF.

The chain employs TRBV7-9 and TRBJ2-1, with 7 bases aligning to TRBD1. CDR3 length equals 13 residues. The trim removed 5 bases at V and 8 bases at J, leaving 6 bases unmatched. The germline V gene has CDR1 SEHNR and CDR2 FQNEAQ (reference sequence). For the CDR3, the DNA is TGTGCCAGCAGCAGACAGGGTGGGGATGAGCAGTTCTTC. Residues: CASSRQGGDEQFF.

The genes are TRBV5-6 and TRBJ2-7; the D is unclear. Trimming shortened V by 0 bases and J by 2 bases, and 9 bases separated the two germline ends. Germline values: CDR1 SGHDT, CDR2 YYEEEE. The CDR3 is 14 residues long. The CDR3 DNA reads as TGTGCCAGCAGCTTGGGCAGTGGCACCTACGAGCAGTACTTC. It is translated as CASSLGSGTYEQYF. The complete variable domain, with remaining parts taken from reference TRBV5-6 and TRBJ2-7, reads DAGVTQSPTHLIKTRGQQVTLRCSPKSGHDTVSWYQQALGQGPQFIFQYYEEEERQRGNFPDRFSGHQFPNYSSELNVNALLLGDSALYLCASSLGSGTYEQYFGPGTRLTVT.

Turning to this clone: The same CDR3 is also encoded by other DNA sequences in this sample. The CDR3 DNA reads TGTGCCAGCAGCCAATCAGGTCAGCCCCAGCATTTT. This translates into CASSQSGQPQHF. This chain uses TRBV3-1 (or the pseudogene TRBV3-2) with TRBJ1-5; D is unclear. The germline V gene encodes CDR1 LGHDT and CDR2 YNNKEL (reference sequence). This CDR3 has 12 amino acids. V shed 2 bases and J shed 6 bases, with 5 bases lying between them.

The chain links TRBV27 to TRBJ1-1, with D perhaps matching TRBD1 (5 bases). V was cut by 4 bases and J by 7 bases, with 10 bases left in between. Germline V gene sequence: CDR1 MNHEY, CDR2 SMNVEV (reference sequence). The CDR3 has 12 residues. The CDR3 DNA is TGTGCCAGCAGTTCCCAGGGCCTTGAAGCTTTCTTT. It is translated as CASSSQGLEAFF.